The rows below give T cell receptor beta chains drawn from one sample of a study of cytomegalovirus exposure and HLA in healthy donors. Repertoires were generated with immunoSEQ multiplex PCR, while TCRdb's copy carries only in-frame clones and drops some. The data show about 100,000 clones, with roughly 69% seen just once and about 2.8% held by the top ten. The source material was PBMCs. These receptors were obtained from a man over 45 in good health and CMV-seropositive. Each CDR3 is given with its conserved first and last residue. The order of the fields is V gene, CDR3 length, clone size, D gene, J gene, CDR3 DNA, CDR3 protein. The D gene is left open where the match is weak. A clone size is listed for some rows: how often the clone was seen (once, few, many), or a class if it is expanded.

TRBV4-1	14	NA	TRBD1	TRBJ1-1	TGCGCCAGCAGGGTCGGGACAGTGAACACTGAAGCTTTCTTT	CASRVGTVNTEAFF
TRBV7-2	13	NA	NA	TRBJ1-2	TGTGCCAGCAGAATCACAGGGTCTTATGGCTACACCTTC	CASRITGSYGYTF
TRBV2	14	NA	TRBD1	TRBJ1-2	TGTGCCAGCCGGGACAGGGGCATCCGCACTGGCTACACCTTC	CASRDRGIRTGYTF
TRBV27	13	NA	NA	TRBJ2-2	TGTGCCAGCAGTTTAGCCGAGGCCGGGGAGCTGTTTTTT	CASSLAEAGELFF
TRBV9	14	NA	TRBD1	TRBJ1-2	TGTGCCAGCAGCGTTAGTCAGGGGGCGCGGAGCTACACCTTC	CASSVSQGARSYTF
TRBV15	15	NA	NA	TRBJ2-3	TGTGCCACCAGCAGAGGGGGCCGAAGCACAGATACGCAGTATTTT	CATSRGGRSTDTQYF
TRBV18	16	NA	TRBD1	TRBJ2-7	TGTGCCAGCTCAAAATTGGACAGGGGGACTTCTTACGAGCAGTACTTC	CASSKLDRGTSYEQYF
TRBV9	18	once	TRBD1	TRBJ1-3	TGTGCCAGCAGCGTAGAGACAGGGGGCTGGATCTCTGGAAACACCATATATTTT	CASSVETGGWISGNTIYF
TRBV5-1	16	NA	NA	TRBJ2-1	TGCGCCAGCAGCCCGAGGGACGGGGGCTCCTACAATGAGCAGTTCTTC	CASSPRDGGSYNEQFF
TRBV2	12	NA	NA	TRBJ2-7	TGTGCCACCAAGGGGCCCTCGGCCGAGCAGTACTTC	CATKGPSAEQYF
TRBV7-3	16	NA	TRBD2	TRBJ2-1	TGTGCCAGCAGCTCCGGACTAGCGGGAGGGTACAATGAGCAGTTCTTC	CASSSGLAGGYNEQFF
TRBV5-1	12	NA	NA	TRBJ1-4	TGCGCCAGCCGGGGGGAGTCTGAAAAACTGTTTTTT	CASRGESEKLFF
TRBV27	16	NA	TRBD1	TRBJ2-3	TGTGCCAGCAGTTCTCTGCCGGGACAGGGCACAGATACGCAGTATTTT	CASSSLPGQGTDTQYF
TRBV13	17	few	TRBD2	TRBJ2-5	TGTGCCAGCAGCTCACCCGGGACTAGCGGAAACCAAGAGACCCAGTACTTC	CASSSPGTSGNQETQYF
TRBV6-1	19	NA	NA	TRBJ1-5	TGTGCCAGCAGTGAACGGTCAGGGTCAACAAGATATAGCAATCAGCCCCAGCATTTT	CASSERSGSTRYSNQPQHF
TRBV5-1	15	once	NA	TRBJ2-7	TGCGCCAGCAGCTTGGTCCCTACAGCTACCTACGAGCAGTACTTC	CASSLVPTATYEQYF
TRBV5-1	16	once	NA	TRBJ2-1	TGCGCCAGCAGCTTGGAGTCCCGGGGTTACTACAATGAGCAGTTCTTC	CASSLESRGYYNEQFF
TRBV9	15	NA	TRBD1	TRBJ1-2	TGTGCCAGCAGCGTAGGCAGGACAGGGCCATATGGCTACACCTTC	CASSVGRTGPYGYTF
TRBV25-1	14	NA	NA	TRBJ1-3	TGTGCCAGCAGTAAACTGTCTTCTGGAAACACCATATATTTT	CASSKLSSGNTIYF
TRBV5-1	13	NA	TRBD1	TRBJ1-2	TGCGCCAGCAGCTTGGAGACAGGGGACGGCTACACCTTC	CASSLETGDGYTF
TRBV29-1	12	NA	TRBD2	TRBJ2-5	TGCAGCGTGCTCAGCGGGGGAGAGACCCAGTACTTC	CSVLSGGETQYF
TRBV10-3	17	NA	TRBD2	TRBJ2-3	TGTGCCATCAGTTCCCCTAGCGGGTCTACTAGCACAGATACGCAGTATTTT	CAISSPSGSTSTDTQYF
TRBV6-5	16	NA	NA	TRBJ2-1	TGTGCCAGCAGTTACTCGGGAGGGGGCTCCTACAATGAGCAGTTCTTC	CASSYSGGGSYNEQFF
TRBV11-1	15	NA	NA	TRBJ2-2	TGTGCCAGCAGCTCTCAGCGGGTTAACACCGGGGAGCTGTTTTTT	CASSSQRVNTGELFF
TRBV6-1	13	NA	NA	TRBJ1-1	TGTGCCAGCAGTTTGGGACACCGCACTGAAGCTTTCTTT	CASSLGHRTEAFF
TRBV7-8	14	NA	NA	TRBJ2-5	TGTGCCAGCAGCTTAGGGAAGGCCGGGGAGACCCAGTACTTC	CASSLGKAGETQYF
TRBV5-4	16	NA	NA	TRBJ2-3	TGTGCCAGCAGCGCGTCCGGGACACTAGGCACAGATACGCAGTATTTT	CASSASGTLGTDTQYF
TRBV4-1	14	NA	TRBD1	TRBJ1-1	TGCGCCAGCAGCCAGTATACAGGGGACACTGAAGCTTTCTTT	CASSQYTGDTEAFF
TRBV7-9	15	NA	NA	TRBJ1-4	TGTGCCAGCAGCTTAGGAGGAGGCCAATACGAAAAACTGTTTTTT	CASSLGGGQYEKLFF
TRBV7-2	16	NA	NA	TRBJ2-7	TGTGCCAGCAGCTTACCCAGGGGGGCCAACTCCTACGAGCAGTACTTC	CASSLPRGANSYEQYF
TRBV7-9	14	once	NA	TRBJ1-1	TGTGCCAGCAGCTTAGTATTCGGGGAGCTAGAAGCTTTCTTT	CASSLVFGELEAFF
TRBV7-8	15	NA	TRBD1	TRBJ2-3	TGTGCCAGCAGCTTATCCGAGGGGGCATTGGATACGCAGTATTTT	CASSLSEGALDTQYF
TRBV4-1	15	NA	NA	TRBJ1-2	TGCGCCAGCAGCGAAGTCCCACCGAATCCTACAGGGTCCACCTTC	CASSEVPPNPTGSTF
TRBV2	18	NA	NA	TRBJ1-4	TGTGCCAGCAGTGAAGAAATGGTACGGGGGACTTCGGCTGGAAAACTGTTTTTT	CASSEEMVRGTSAGKLFF
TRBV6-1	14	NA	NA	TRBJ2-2	TGTGCCAGCAGTGACAGGGGAGGGACCGGGGAGCTGTTTTTT	CASSDRGGTGELFF
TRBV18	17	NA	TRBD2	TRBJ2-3	TGTGCCAGCTCACCGGGACTAGCGGGGTCTAGCACAGATACGCAGTATTTT	CASSPGLAGSSTDTQYF
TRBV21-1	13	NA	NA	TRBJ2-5	TGTGCCAGCAGCAGAAGGGAGTGGGAGACCCAGTACTTC	CASSRREWETQYF
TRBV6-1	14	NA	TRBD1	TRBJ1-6	TGTGCCAGCAACGAGGGACAGAATAATTCACCCCTCCACTTT	CASNEGQNNSPLHF
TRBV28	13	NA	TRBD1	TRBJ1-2	TGTGCCAGCAGTTCAACAGGGGGCGGTGGCTACACCTTC	CASSSTGGGGYTF
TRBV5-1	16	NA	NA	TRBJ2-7	TGCGCCAGCAGCTTGGTTGGTGGCGGGGCCGCCTACGAGCAGTACTTC	CASSLVGGGAAYEQYF
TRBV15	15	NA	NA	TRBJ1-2	TGTGCCACCAGCAGAGATCTCTCAGGGGACTATGGCTACACCTTC	CATSRDLSGDYGYTF
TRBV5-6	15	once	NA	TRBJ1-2	TGTGCCAGCAGAGACTGGCCGAGCGGGGACTATGGCTACACCTTC	CASRDWPSGDYGYTF
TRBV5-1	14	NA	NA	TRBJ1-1	TGCGCCAGCAGCATCCCGACAGGTGGGGGTGGGGCTTTCTTT	CASSIPTGGGGAFF
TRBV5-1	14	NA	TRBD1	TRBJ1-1	TGCGCCAGCAGCTCCGGGACAGGAAGATTGAAAGCTTTCTTT	CASSSGTGRLKAFF
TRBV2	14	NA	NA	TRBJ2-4	TGTGCCAGCAGTTCAGGGAGGCTCAAAAACATTCAGTACTTC	CASSSGRLKNIQYF
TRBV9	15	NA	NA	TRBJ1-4	TGTGCCAGCAGCGTAGGGACGGGAGTTAATGAAAAACTGTTTTTT	CASSVGTGVNEKLFF
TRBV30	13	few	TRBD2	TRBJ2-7	TGTGCCTTTGGGAGGGGATCCTCCTACGAGCAGTACTTC	CAFGRGSSYEQYF
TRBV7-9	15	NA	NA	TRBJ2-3	TGTGCCAGCAGCGGACCGTGGACTAGCACAGATACGCAGTATTTT	CASSGPWTSTDTQYF
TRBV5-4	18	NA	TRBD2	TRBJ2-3	TGTGCCAGCAGCGCGGGAGGTAGCGGGAGAGGCCCCCCAGATACGCAGTATTTT	CASSAGGSGRGPPDTQYF
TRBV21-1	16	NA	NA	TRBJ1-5	TGTGCCAGCAGCCCGCCTTTTCCCGGCGGGAATCAGCCCCAGCATTTT	CASSPPFPGGNQPQHF
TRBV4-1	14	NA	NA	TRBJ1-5	TGCGCCAGCAGCCAATCACGGGGGGAACAGCCCCAGCATTTT	CASSQSRGEQPQHF